The present entry profiles one T cell receptor (beta chain) with its context. This CDR3 contains 12 residues. Germline CDR1 reads GTSNPN; CDR2 reads SVGIG (reference sequence). Trimming took 3 bases from V and 8 from J, leaving 13 bases between them. The data originate from a study of blood T cell repertoires in COVID-19. Across the whole study: The origin of the acute and convalescent COVID-19 samples was the United States, Italy and Spain. Nucleic acid was either cDNA or gDNA, and it came from T cells, B-cell-depleted T cells, or PBMCs.

Clones were read by immunoSEQ multiplex PCR, and TCRdb kept only the in-frame ones, dropping some. The profile shows about 80,000 clones, about four fifths of them singletons. The V gene is TRBV30, the J gene TRBJ1-2, with D possibly matching TRBD1 (6 bases). The sequence was collected from a human donor in a cohort sampled during active COVID-19. The specimen sequenced was peripheral blood. In DNA form, the CDR3 reads TGTGCCTGGAGGGACAGCGTCGGGGGCTACACCTTC. Its translation is CAWRDSVGGYTF.